The 14 T cell receptor beta chains reported below all come from one sample, sequenced in a study of blood T cell repertoires in COVID-19. TCRdb keeps only in-frame clones here, not all; method: immunoSEQ multiplex PCR. The table records 55,000 to 70,000 clones, roughly 79% of them present only once. The sample consisted of peripheral blood. The source is a human donor in a cohort sampled during active COVID-19.

The V call is TRBV6-4, the J call TRBJ2-7; 10 nucleotides line up with TRBD1. Trimming cost V 6 bases and J 2 bases; bases outside gene matches: 7. Germline CDR1 and CDR2: MRHNA and SNTAGT. The CDR3 is 15 residues long. The CDR3: CASRPDRGPPYEQYF. The CDR3 DNA is TGTGCCAGCAGACCAGACAGGGGGCCGCCCTACGAGCAGTACTTC.

This clone was detected a few times. The chain is built from TRBV2 and TRBJ1-1, with TRBD1 identical over 7 bases. The CDR3 is 16 residues long. Germline V lookup: CDR1 SNHLY, CDR2 FYNNEI. The junction had 12 bases not matched to a gene; V was cut back by 8 bases and J by 0 bases. Here the CDR3 reads CASLRGTATMNTEAFF. Written as DNA, the CDR3 is TGTGCCAGCCTGAGGGGGACAGCAACGATGAACACTGAAGCTTTCTTT.

This clone has only one observation. The gene calls are TRBV21-1 and TRBJ2-7; TRBD2 was called by the table and not checked on the DNA. TRBV21-1 is listed as a pseudogene. The length of the CDR3 is 18 residues. The CDR3: CASSYVLRLAADPYEQYF. The CDR3 DNA sequence: TGTGCCAGCAGCTATGTTCTCCGACTAGCGGCAGATCCCTACGAGCAGTACTTC.

The J gene is TRBJ1-2, the V gene TRBV6-5, with D maybe TRBD1 (5 bases). Germline V gene sequence: CDR1 MNHEY, CDR2 SVGAGI. Trimming took 0 bases from V and 3 from J, leaving 14 bases between them. The CDR3 runs 16 residues. The CDR3: CASSYSKDTLHYGYTF. The CDR3 DNA follows: TGTGCCAGCAGTTACTCGAAGGACACCCTGCACTATGGCTACACCTTC.

The chain links TRBV5-1 to TRBJ1-1, with D possibly TRBD1 on 6 matching bases. V gave up 4 bases and J gave up 10 bases, with 23 bases separating them. The CDR3 contains 15 residues. The V gene's germline CDR1 is SGHRS and CDR2 YFSETQ. As DNA, the CDR3 is TGCGCCAGCAGCCGTGACAACACACAAGGGGGAAGAGCTTTCTTT. This translates into CASSRDNTQGGRAFF.

This clone appeared a few times. The chain links TRBV19 to TRBJ1-5; 7 bases align to TRBD1. With 5 bases clipped from V and 9 bases from J, the junction kept 13 bases outside the gene matches. Looked up from germline, CDR1 is LNHDA and CDR2 is SQIVND (reference sequence). CDR3 length: 15 residues. The CDR3 loop reads CASSFARQGGRPQHF. DNA of the CDR3: TGTGCCAGTAGTTTCGCTCGACAGGGAGGAAGGCCCCAGCATTTT.

CDR3 DNA: TGTGCCAGCAGTTGGACACTCAATCAGCCCCAGCATTTT. This sequence encodes CASSWTLNQPQHF. This sequence joins TRBV12-3 or TRBV12-4 and TRBJ1-5; tentative D call: TRBD1 (5 bases). The length of the CDR3 is 13 residues. Trimming took 4 bases from V and 3 from J, leaving 7 bases between them.

In this sample, this clone turned up a few times. This chain uses TRBV4-2 with TRBJ2-7, with 10 bases identical to TRBD2. CDR3 length: 16 residues. The ends lost 1 base at V and 7 bases at J; junction bases unmatched: 10. Germline loops: CDR1 LGHNA, CDR2 YNFKEQ. The CDR3, as DNA: TGTGCCAGCAGCCAAGCCCCCCATAGCGGGGGGTCTGAGCAGTACTTC. Translating it yields CASSQAPHSGGSEQYF.

V and J are TRBV6-5 and TRBJ1-3; D is ambiguous. V was shortened by 0 bases and J by 7 bases, with 16 bases between the two germline ends. The germline gives CDR1 MNHEY, CDR2 SVGAGI. The CDR3 runs 16 residues. In nucleotides, the CDR3 is TGTGCCAGCAGTTACTCGTTATCCGGGTTAAAGAACACCATATATTTT. Its translation is CASSYSLSGLKNTIYF.

The chain uses TRBV5-1 and TRBJ2-7; D might be TRBD1 (5 bases). CDR1 SGHRS and CDR2 YFSETQ come from the germline V gene. This CDR3 is built from 15 residues. The germline V and J ends were trimmed by 0 bases and 1 base, with 11 bases remaining between them. The CDR3 reads CASSLDGHTSYEQYF. The CDR3 DNA is TGCGCCAGCAGCTTGGACGGACACACATCCTACGAGCAGTACTTC.

The J gene is TRBJ2-5, the V gene TRBV19, with D unresolved. Germline CDR1 reads LNHDA; CDR2 reads SQIVND (reference sequence). Trimming stripped 1 base from V and 1 base from J, with 10 bases between. CDR3 length equals 15 residues. The CDR3 loop reads CASSIGFRLQETQYF. CDR3 nucleotide sequence: TGTGCCAGTAGTATAGGTTTCAGACTCCAAGAGACCCAGTACTTC.

The CDR3 here is CAWARQGAVTEAFF. The DNA of the CDR3 is TGTGCCTGGGCCAGACAGGGGGCGGTCACTGAAGCTTTCTTT. The rearrangement joins TRBV30 to TRBJ1-1, with 10 bases aligning to TRBD1. CDR1 is GTSNPN and CDR2 is SVGIG in the germline V gene (reference sequence). The junction had 7 bases not matched to a gene; V was cut back by 5 bases and J by 4 bases. The CDR3 consists of 14 residues.

This sequence joins TRBV5-4 and TRBJ2-7, with TRBD1 matching 11 bases. Germline CDR1 SGHNT, CDR2 YYREEE (reference sequence). The ends lost 4 bases at V and 2 bases at J; junction bases unmatched: 8. The CDR3 loop spans 16 amino acids. Written as DNA, the CDR3 is TGTGCCAGCAGCCTCGGTGGGGGACAGGGGGCCTACGAGCAGTACTTC. Translating gives CASSLGGGQGAYEQYF.

This chain joins TRBV28 and TRBJ1-6; TRBD1 might be the D (5 bases). This CDR3 comprises 17 residues. V shed 4 bases and J shed 3 bases, with 16 bases lying between them. CDR1 and CDR2 from the germline V gene are MDHEN and SYDVKM. CDR3 residues: CASSSKGQYYYNSPLHF. CDR3 sequence (DNA): TGTGCCAGCAGTTCCAAGGGGCAGTACTACTATAATTCACCCCTCCACTTT.